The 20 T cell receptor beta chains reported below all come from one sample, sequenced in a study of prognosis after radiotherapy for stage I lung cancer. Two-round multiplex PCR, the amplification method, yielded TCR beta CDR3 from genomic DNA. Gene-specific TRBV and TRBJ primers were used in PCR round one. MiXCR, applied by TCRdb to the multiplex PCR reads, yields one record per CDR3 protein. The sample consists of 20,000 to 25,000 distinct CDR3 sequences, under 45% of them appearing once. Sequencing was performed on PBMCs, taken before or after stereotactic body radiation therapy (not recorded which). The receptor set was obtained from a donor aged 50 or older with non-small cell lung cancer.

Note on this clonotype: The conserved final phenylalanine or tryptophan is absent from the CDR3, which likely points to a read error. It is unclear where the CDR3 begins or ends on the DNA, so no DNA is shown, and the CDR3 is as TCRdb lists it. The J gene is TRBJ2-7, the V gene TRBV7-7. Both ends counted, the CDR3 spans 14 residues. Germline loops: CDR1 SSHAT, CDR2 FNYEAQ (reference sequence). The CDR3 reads CASSLDLFSYEQYL.

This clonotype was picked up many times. This CDR3 is CASSLALGDTQYF. CDR3 sequence (DNA): TGTGCCAGCAGCTTAGCTCTGGGGGATACGCAGTATTTT. The chain has TRBV7-2 and TRBJ2-3; no reliable D call. The CDR3 runs to 13 residues. CDR1 is SGHTA, CDR2 FQGNSA, per germline. Trimming shortened V by 0 bases and J by 6 bases, and 7 bases separated the two germline ends. Drawing the rest from reference TRBV7-2 and TRBJ2-3, the complete variable domain is GAGVSQSPSNKVTEKGKDVELRCDPISGHTALYWYRQSLGQGLEFLIYFQGNSAPDKSGLPSDRFSAERTGGSVSTLTIQRTQQEDSAVYLCASSLALGDTQYFGPGTRLTVL.

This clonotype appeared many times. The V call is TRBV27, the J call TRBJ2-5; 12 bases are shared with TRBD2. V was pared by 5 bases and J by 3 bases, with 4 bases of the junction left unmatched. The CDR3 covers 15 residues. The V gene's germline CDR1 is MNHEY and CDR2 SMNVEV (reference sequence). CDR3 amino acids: CASSGLAGGEETQYF. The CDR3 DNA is TGTGCCAGCAGTGGTCTAGCGGGGGGGGAAGAGACCCAGTACTTC.

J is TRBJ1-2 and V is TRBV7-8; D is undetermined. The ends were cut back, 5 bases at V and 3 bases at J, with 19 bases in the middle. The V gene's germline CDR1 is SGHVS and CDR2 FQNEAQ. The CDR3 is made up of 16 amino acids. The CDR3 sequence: CASSPREALLDYGYTF. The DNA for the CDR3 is TGTGCCAGCAGCCCTCGAGAAGCCTTATTAGACTATGGCTACACCTTC.

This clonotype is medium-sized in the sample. This chain's CDR3 is CASSFDYTSYGYTF. For the CDR3, the DNA is TGTGCCAGCAGTTTCGATTATACGAGTTATGGCTACACCTTC. V and J are TRBV6-5 and TRBJ1-2; the D is unclear. The V end lost 4 bases, the J end lost 5 bases, and 14 bases lay between the germline ends. This CDR3 is built from 14 residues. Germline lookup yields CDR1 MNHEY and CDR2 SVGAGI.

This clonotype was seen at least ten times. The CDR3 region has the DNA TGCGCCAGCGGGAGAATAGCGGCCACAGATACGCAGTATTTT. Its protein is CASGRIAATDTQYF. V usage is TRBV10-2 and J usage is TRBJ2-3; D may be TRBD2 (6 bases). Trimming cost V 8 bases and J 2 bases, with 14 bases left between them. The CDR3 covers 14 residues. Per germline, CDR1 WSHSY and CDR2 SAAADI.

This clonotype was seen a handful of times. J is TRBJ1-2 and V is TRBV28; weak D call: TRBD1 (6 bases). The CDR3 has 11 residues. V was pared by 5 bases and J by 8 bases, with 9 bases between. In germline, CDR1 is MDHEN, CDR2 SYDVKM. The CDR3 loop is CASSRTGGYTF. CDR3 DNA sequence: TGTGCCAGCAGTCGTACAGGGGGCTACACCTTC.

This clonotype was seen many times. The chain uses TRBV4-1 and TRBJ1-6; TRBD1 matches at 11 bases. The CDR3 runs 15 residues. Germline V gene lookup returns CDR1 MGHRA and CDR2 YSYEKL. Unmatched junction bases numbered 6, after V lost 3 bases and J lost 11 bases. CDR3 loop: CASSHDRDRGTPLHF. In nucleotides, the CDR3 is TGCGCCAGCAGCCATGACCGGGACAGGGGGACACCCCTCCACTTT.

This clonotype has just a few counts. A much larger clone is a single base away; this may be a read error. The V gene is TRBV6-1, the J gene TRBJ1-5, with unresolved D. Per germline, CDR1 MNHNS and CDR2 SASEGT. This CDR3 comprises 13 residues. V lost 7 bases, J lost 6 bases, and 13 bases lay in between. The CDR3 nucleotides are TGTGCCAGCATCCCCTTATGGGGTCAGCCCCAGCATTTT. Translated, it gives CASIPLWGQPQHF.

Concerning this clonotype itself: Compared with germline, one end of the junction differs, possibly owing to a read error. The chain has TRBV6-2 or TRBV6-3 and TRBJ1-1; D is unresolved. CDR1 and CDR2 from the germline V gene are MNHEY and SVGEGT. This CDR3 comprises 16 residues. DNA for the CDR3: TGTGCCAGCAGTAATACACGGACGGTGGGTGTCACTGAAGCTCTCTTT. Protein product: CASSNTRTVGVTEALF.

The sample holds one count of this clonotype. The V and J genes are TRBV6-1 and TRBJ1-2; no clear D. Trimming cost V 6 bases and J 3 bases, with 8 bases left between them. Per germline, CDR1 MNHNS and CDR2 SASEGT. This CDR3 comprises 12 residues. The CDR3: CASRSNDYGYTF. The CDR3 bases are TGTGCCAGCAGAAGCAATGACTATGGCTACACCTTC.

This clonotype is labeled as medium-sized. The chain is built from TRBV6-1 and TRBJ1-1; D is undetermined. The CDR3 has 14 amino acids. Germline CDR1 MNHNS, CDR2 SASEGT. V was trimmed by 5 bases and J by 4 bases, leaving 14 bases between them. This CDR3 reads CASSTAGFSTEAFF. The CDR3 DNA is TGTGCCAGCAGTACGGCGGGGTTCAGCACTGAAGCTTTCTTT.

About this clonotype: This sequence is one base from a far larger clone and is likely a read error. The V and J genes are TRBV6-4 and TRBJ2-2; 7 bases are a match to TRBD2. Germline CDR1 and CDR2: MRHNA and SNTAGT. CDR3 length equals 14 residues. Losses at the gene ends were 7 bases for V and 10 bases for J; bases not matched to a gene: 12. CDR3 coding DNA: TGTGCCAGCAACGGACTAGGTCGGGGCGTGGAGCTGTTTTTT. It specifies CASNGLGRGVELFF.

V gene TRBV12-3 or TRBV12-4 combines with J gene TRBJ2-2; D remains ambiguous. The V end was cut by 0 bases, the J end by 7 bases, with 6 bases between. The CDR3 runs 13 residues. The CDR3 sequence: CASSLALGGELFF. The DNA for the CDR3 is TGTGCCAGCAGTTTAGCCCTAGGCGGGGAGCTGTTTTTT.

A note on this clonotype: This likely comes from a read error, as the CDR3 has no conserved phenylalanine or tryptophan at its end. CDR3 loop: CDSVRGTGDDEQYL. CDR3 DNA sequence: TGTGACAGCGTCCGGGGGACGGGGGATGACGAGCAGTACTTA. The chain recombines TRBV12-3 or TRBV12-4 with TRBJ2-7; the D gene is possibly TRBD2 (6 bases). The CDR3 loop spans 14 amino acids.

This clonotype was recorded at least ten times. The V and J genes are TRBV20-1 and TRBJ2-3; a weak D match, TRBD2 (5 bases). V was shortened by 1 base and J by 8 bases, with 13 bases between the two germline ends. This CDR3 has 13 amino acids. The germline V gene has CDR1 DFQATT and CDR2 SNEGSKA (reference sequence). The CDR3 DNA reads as TGCAGTGCTAGAGTCGATGGCCGGGGTACGCAGTATTTT. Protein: CSARVDGRGTQYF.

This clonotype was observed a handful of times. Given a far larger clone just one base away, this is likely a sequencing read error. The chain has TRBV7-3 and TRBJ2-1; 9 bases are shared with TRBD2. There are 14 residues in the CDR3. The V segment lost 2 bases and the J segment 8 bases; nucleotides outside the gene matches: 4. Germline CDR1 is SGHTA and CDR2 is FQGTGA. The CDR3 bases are TGTGCCAGCAGCTTATCAGCGGGAGGCGATGAGCAGTTCTTC. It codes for CASSLSAGGDEQFF.

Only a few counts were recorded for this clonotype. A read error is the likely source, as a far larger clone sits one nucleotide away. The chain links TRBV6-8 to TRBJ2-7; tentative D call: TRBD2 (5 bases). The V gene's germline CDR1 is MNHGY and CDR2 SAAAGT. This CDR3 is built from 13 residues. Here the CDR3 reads CASGDGNSYDQYF. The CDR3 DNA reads TGTGCCTCAGGTGACGGGAACTCCTACGATCAGTACTTC.

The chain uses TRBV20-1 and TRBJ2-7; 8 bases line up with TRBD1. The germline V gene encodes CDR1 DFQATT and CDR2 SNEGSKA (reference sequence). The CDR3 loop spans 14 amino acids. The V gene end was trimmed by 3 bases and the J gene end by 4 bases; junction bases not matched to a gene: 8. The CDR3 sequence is CSASARTGSYEQYF. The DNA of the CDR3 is TGCAGTGCTAGTGCCAGGACAGGGTCGTACGAGCAGTACTTC.

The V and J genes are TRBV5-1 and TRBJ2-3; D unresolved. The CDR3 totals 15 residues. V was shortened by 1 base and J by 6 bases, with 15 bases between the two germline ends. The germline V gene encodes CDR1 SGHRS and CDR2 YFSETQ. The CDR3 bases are TGCGCCAGCAGCTTGATCGCACGGTTGGCGGATACGCAGTATTTT. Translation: CASSLIARLADTQYF.